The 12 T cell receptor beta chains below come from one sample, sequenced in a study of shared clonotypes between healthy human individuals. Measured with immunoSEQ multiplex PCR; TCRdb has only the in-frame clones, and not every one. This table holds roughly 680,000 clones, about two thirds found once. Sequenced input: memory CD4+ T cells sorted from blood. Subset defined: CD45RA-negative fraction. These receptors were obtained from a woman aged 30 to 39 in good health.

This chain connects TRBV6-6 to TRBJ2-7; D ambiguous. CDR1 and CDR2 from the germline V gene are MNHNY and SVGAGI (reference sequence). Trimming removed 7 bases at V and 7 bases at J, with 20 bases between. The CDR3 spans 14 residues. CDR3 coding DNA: TGTGCCAGCACCAGAGACCCGCAGGTTGGGGAGCAGTACTTC. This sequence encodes CASTRDPQVGEQYF.

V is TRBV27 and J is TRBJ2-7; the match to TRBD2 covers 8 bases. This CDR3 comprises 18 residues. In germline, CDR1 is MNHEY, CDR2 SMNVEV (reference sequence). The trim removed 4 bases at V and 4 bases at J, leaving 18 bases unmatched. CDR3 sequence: CASSSPLAGLYRLYEQYF. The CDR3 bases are TGTGCCAGCAGTTCTCCCCTAGCGGGTCTCTATCGCCTTTACGAGCAGTACTTC.

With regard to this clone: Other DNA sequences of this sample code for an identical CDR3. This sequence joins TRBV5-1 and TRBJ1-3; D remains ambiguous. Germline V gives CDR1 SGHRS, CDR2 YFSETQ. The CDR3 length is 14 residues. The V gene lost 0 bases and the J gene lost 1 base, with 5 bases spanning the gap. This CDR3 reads CASSLAVSGNTIYF. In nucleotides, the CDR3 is TGCGCCAGCAGCTTGGCTGTGTCTGGAAACACCATATATTTT.

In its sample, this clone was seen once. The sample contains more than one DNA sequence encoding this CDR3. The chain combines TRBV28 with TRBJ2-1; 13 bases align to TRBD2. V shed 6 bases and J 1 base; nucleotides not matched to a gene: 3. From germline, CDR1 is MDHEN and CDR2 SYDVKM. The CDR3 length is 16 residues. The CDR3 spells CASSTSGRGSYNEQFF. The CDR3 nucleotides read TGTGCCAGCAGCACTAGCGGGAGGGGGTCCTACAATGAGCAGTTCTTC.

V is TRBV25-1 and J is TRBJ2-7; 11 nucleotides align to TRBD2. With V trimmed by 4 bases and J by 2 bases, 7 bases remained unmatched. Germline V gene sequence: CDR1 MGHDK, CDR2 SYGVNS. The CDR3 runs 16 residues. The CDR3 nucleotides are TGTGCCAGCAGTGGTAGCGGGAGGGCCGGTACCTACGAGCAGTACTTC. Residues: CASSGSGRAGTYEQYF.

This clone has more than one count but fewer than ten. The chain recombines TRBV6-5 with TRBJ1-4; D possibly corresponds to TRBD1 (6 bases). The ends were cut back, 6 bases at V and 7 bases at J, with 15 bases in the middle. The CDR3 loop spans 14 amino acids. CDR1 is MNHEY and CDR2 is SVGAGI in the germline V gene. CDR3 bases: TGTGCCAGCAGACGCGACAGGACGGCTGAAAAACTGTTTTTT. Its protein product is CASRRDRTAEKLFF.

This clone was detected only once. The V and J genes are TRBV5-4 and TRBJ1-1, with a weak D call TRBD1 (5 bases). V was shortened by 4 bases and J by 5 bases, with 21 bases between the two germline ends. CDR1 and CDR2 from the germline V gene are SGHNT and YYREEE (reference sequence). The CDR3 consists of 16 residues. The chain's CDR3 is CASSPGGPNKGTEAFF. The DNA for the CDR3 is TGTGCCAGCAGCCCGGGGGGACCCAACAAGGGGACTGAAGCTTTCTTT.

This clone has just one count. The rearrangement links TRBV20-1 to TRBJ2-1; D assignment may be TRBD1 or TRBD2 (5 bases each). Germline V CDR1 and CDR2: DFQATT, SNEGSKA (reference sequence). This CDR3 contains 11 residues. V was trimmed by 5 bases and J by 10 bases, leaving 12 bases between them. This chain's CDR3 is CSAGGPHEQFF. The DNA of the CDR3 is TGCAGTGCTGGGGGACCGCACGAGCAGTTCTTC.

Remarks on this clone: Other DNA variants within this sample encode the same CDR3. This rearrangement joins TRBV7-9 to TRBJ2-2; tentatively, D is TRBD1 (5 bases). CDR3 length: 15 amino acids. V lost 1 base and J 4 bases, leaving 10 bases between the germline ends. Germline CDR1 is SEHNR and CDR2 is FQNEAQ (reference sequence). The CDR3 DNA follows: TGTGCCAGCAGCTTAGGCCAGGGTAGCACCGGGGAGCTGTTTTTT. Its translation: CASSLGQGSTGELFF.

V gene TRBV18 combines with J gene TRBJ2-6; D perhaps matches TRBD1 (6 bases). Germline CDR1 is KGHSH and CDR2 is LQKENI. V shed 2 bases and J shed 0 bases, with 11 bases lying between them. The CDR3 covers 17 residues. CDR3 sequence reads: CASSPGGAYSGANVLTF. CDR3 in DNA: TGTGCCAGCTCACCAGGGGGCGCCTACTCTGGGGCCAACGTCCTGACTTTC.

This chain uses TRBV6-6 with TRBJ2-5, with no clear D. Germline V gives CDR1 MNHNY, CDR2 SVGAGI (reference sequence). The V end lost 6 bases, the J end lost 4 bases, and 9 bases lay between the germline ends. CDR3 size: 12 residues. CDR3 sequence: CASSNRRETQYF. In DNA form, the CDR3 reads TGTGCCAGCAGCAACCGCCGAGAGACCCAGTACTTC.

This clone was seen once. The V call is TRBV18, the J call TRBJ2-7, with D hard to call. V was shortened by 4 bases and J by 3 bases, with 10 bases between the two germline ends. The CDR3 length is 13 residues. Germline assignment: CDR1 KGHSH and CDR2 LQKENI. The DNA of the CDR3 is TGTGCCAGCTCACAATCCTCCAACTACGAGCAGTACTTC. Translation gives CASSQSSNYEQYF.